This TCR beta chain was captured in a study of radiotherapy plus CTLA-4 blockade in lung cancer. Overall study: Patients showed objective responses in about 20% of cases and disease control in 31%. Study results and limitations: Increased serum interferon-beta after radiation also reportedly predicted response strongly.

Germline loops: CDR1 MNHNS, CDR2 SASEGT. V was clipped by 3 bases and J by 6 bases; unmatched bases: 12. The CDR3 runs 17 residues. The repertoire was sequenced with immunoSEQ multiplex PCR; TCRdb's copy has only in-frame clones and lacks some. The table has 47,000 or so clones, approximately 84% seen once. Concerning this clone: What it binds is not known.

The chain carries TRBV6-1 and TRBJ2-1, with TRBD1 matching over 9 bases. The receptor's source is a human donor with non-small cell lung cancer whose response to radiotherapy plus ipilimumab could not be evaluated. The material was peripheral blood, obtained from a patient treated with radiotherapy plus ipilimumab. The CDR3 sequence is CASSDTARRTGANEQFF. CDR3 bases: TGTGCCAGCAGTGATACAGCCCGCCGGACAGGGGCCAATGAGCAGTTCTTC.